Listed below are T cell receptor beta chains from one sample, sequenced in a study of cytomegalovirus exposure and HLA in healthy donors. Produced via immunoSEQ multiplex PCR; TCRdb's table is partial and in-frame only. The sample contains approximately 90,000 clones, around four fifths of which appear only once. The sample taken for sequencing was PBMCs. Receptors originate from a male donor in good health and CMV-seronegative. Both conserved end residues are part of each CDR3. The D gene is left open where the match is weak. Clone size is stated in some rows and not others, as once, few, many or a class when expanded.

D gene	clone size	J gene	V gene	CDR3 protein	CDR3 DNA
.	.	TRBJ1-1	TRBV6-5	CASSSGGNTEAFF	TGTGCCAGCAGTTCGGGTGGGAACACTGAAGCTTTCTTT
.	.	TRBJ1-2	TRBV7-9	CASSPSVSNYGYTF	TGTGCCAGCAGCCCGTCCGTTTCGAACTATGGCTACACCTTC
.	.	TRBJ2-5	TRBV4-3	CASSHGRGGETQYF	TGCGCCAGCAGCCATGGAAGGGGTGGAGAGACCCAGTACTTC
TRBD2	.	TRBJ2-3	TRBV2	CASRAGTITDTQYF	TGTGCCAGCAGAGCCGGGACTATAACAGATACGCAGTATTTT
.	.	TRBJ2-7	TRBV9	CASSVGSLGPQREQYF	TGTGCCAGCAGCGTAGGGTCCCTTGGCCCCCAGAGGGAGCAGTACTTC
TRBD2	once	TRBJ2-1	TRBV27	CASSFGLAGYNEQFF	TGTGCCAGCAGTTTTGGGCTAGCGGGGTACAATGAGCAGTTCTTC
TRBD1	.	TRBJ1-1	TRBV6-1	CASRTGSPTEAFF	TGTGCCAGCAGGACAGGGTCCCCCACTGAAGCTTTCTTT
.	few	TRBJ2-5	TRBV7-2	CASSRQQETQYF	TGTGCCAGCAGCAGACAGCAAGAGACCCAGTACTTC
.	.	TRBJ1-2	TRBV7-9	CASSLIFDGYTF	TGTGCCAGCAGCTTAATTTTCGATGGCTACACCTTC
.	once	TRBJ1-1	TRBV19	CASSFTLNTEAFF	TGTGCCAGTAGTTTCACTTTGAACACTGAAGCTTTCTTT
.	.	TRBJ2-7	TRBV19	CASNSPPGEQYF	TGTGCCAGTAATTCTCCCCCGGGCGAGCAGTACTTC
.	.	TRBJ1-5	TRBV7-9	CASSYGGNDQPQHF	TGTGCCAGCAGCTACGGGGGTAACGATCAGCCCCAGCATTTT
.	.	TRBJ1-2	TRBV19	CASTRQGDRGYTF	TGTGCCAGTACCCGGCAGGGTGATAGGGGCTACACCTTC
TRBD1	.	TRBJ2-7	TRBV10-1	CASSEESQGVFF	TGCGCCAGCAGTGAGGAATCGCAGGGGGTGTTCTTC
.	few	TRBJ1-1	TRBV5-4	CASSSPGGENTEAFF	TGTGCCAGCAGCTCACCCGGCGGGGAGAACACTGAAGCTTTCTTT
.	.	TRBJ2-3	TRBV11-2	CASTPGFTDTQYF	TGTGCCAGCACCCCAGGGTTCACAGATACGCAGTATTTT
.	.	TRBJ1-5	TRBV4-3	CASSQTGNQPQHF	TGCGCCAGCAGCCAGACAGGCAATCAGCCCCAGCATTTT
.	.	TRBJ2-3	TRBV5-4	CASIGGDTQYF	TGTGCCAGCATCGGGGGAGATACGCAGTATTTT
TRBD1	.	TRBJ2-1	TRBV5-5	CASRRLQGAVNEQFF	TGTGCCAGCAGAAGACTCCAGGGGGCTGTAAATGAGCAGTTCTTC
.	few	TRBJ2-7	TRBV28	CASSSYAYEQYF	TGTGCCAGCAGTTCCTATGCCTACGAGCAGTACTTC
.	.	TRBJ1-6	TRBV2	CASRMEGVAPLHF	TGTGCCAGCAGAATGGAAGGAGTCGCACCCCTCCACTTT
.	.	TRBJ1-1	TRBV28	CASSFGSEMNTEAFF	TGTGCCAGCAGTTTTGGGAGCGAGATGAACACTGAAGCTTTCTTT
.	.	TRBJ1-2	TRBV19	CATPGGGGYGYTF	TGTGCCACCCCGGGAGGAGGAGGCTATGGCTACACCTTC
.	.	TRBJ1-1	TRBV9	CASSVTGWDTEAFF	TGTGCCAGCAGCGTTACAGGGTGGGACACTGAAGCTTTCTTT
.	few	TRBJ2-1	TRBV9	CASSVDSFNEQFF	TGTGCCAGCAGCGTCGACAGCTTTAATGAGCAGTTCTTC
.	.	TRBJ2-3	TRBV10-3	CAISARFSVADTQYF	TGTGCCATCAGTGCGAGGTTCAGTGTTGCAGATACGCAGTATTTT
TRBD2	.	TRBJ2-3	TRBV11-2	CASSSRQREAGDTQYF	TGTGCCAGCAGCTCTCGCCAGCGGGAGGCAGGGGATACGCAGTATTTT
TRBD2	once	TRBJ2-2	TRBV28	CASSFGMRGRALNTGELFF	TGTGCCAGCAGTTTTGGGATGCGCGGGAGGGCCCTAAACACCGGGGAGCTGTTTTTT
.	few	TRBJ2-2	TRBV6-1	CASSVGTLNTGELFF	TGTGCCAGCAGTGTGGGGACACTTAACACCGGGGAGCTGTTTTTT
TRBD1	once	TRBJ1-1	TRBV11-3	CASSPDRGLTEAFF	TGTGCCAGCAGCCCCGACAGGGGGCTTACTGAAGCTTTCTTT
.	few	TRBJ1-2	TRBV5-5	CAAPPRDFYGYTF	TGTGCCGCCCCCCCGAGAGATTTCTATGGCTACACCTTC
.	.	TRBJ1-5	TRBV28	CASSFIEQPQHF	TGTGCCAGCAGTTTCATAGAACAGCCCCAGCATTTT
.	few	TRBJ2-5	TRBV2	CASSEVGGGLQETQYF	TGTGCCAGCAGTGAAGTAGGGGGGGGTCTCCAGGAGACCCAGTACTTC
TRBD1	few	TRBJ1-5	TRBV5-4	CASSTGGASNQPQHF	TGTGCCAGCAGTACAGGGGGCGCGAGCAATCAGCCCCAGCATTTT
.	.	TRBJ2-3	TRBV18	CASSRTMDTDTQYF	TGTGCCAGCTCACGTACTATGGACACAGATACGCAGTATTTT
TRBD1	.	TRBJ2-7	TRBV7-9	CASSSRQGAMSEQYF	TGTGCCAGCAGCTCCCGGCAGGGGGCGATGTCCGAGCAGTACTTC
.	.	TRBJ1-1	TRBV25-1	CASSDGGTKAFF	TGTGCCAGCAGTGACGGAGGCACTAAAGCTTTCTTT
TRBD1	.	TRBJ1-3	TRBV5-4	CASSLAGTGSGNTIYF	TGTGCCAGCAGCTTGGCCGGGACAGGCTCTGGAAACACCATATATTTT
.	.	TRBJ2-7	TRBV7-6	CASSLGAGSYEQYF	TGTGCCAGCAGCTTAGGGGCAGGGTCCTACGAGCAGTACTTC
.	.	TRBJ2-1	TRBV7-9	CASSGTDTNGGSGEQFF	TGTGCCAGCAGCGGGACAGATACTAATGGGGGGTCGGGTGAGCAGTTCTTC
.	.	TRBJ1-1	TRBV30	CAWNSAGPEAFF	TGTGCCTGGAACTCCGCGGGTCCTGAAGCTTTCTTT
.	.	TRBJ2-7	TRBV4-1	CASSQAGQTGTYEQYF	TGCGCCAGCAGCCAAGCTGGGCAAACTGGAACCTACGAGCAGTACTTC
.	.	TRBJ1-2	TRBV4-1	CASSQGWTGNYGYTF	TGCGCCAGCAGCCAAGGATGGACGGGGAACTATGGCTACACCTTC
TRBD2	few	TRBJ2-1	TRBV27	CASSFTSGRRDEQFF	TGTGCCAGCAGTTTTACCAGCGGGAGGAGGGATGAGCAGTTCTTC
.	.	TRBJ1-3	TRBV6-1	CASSEGRPGNTIYF	TGTGCCAGCAGTGAAGGGAGACCTGGAAACACCATATATTTT